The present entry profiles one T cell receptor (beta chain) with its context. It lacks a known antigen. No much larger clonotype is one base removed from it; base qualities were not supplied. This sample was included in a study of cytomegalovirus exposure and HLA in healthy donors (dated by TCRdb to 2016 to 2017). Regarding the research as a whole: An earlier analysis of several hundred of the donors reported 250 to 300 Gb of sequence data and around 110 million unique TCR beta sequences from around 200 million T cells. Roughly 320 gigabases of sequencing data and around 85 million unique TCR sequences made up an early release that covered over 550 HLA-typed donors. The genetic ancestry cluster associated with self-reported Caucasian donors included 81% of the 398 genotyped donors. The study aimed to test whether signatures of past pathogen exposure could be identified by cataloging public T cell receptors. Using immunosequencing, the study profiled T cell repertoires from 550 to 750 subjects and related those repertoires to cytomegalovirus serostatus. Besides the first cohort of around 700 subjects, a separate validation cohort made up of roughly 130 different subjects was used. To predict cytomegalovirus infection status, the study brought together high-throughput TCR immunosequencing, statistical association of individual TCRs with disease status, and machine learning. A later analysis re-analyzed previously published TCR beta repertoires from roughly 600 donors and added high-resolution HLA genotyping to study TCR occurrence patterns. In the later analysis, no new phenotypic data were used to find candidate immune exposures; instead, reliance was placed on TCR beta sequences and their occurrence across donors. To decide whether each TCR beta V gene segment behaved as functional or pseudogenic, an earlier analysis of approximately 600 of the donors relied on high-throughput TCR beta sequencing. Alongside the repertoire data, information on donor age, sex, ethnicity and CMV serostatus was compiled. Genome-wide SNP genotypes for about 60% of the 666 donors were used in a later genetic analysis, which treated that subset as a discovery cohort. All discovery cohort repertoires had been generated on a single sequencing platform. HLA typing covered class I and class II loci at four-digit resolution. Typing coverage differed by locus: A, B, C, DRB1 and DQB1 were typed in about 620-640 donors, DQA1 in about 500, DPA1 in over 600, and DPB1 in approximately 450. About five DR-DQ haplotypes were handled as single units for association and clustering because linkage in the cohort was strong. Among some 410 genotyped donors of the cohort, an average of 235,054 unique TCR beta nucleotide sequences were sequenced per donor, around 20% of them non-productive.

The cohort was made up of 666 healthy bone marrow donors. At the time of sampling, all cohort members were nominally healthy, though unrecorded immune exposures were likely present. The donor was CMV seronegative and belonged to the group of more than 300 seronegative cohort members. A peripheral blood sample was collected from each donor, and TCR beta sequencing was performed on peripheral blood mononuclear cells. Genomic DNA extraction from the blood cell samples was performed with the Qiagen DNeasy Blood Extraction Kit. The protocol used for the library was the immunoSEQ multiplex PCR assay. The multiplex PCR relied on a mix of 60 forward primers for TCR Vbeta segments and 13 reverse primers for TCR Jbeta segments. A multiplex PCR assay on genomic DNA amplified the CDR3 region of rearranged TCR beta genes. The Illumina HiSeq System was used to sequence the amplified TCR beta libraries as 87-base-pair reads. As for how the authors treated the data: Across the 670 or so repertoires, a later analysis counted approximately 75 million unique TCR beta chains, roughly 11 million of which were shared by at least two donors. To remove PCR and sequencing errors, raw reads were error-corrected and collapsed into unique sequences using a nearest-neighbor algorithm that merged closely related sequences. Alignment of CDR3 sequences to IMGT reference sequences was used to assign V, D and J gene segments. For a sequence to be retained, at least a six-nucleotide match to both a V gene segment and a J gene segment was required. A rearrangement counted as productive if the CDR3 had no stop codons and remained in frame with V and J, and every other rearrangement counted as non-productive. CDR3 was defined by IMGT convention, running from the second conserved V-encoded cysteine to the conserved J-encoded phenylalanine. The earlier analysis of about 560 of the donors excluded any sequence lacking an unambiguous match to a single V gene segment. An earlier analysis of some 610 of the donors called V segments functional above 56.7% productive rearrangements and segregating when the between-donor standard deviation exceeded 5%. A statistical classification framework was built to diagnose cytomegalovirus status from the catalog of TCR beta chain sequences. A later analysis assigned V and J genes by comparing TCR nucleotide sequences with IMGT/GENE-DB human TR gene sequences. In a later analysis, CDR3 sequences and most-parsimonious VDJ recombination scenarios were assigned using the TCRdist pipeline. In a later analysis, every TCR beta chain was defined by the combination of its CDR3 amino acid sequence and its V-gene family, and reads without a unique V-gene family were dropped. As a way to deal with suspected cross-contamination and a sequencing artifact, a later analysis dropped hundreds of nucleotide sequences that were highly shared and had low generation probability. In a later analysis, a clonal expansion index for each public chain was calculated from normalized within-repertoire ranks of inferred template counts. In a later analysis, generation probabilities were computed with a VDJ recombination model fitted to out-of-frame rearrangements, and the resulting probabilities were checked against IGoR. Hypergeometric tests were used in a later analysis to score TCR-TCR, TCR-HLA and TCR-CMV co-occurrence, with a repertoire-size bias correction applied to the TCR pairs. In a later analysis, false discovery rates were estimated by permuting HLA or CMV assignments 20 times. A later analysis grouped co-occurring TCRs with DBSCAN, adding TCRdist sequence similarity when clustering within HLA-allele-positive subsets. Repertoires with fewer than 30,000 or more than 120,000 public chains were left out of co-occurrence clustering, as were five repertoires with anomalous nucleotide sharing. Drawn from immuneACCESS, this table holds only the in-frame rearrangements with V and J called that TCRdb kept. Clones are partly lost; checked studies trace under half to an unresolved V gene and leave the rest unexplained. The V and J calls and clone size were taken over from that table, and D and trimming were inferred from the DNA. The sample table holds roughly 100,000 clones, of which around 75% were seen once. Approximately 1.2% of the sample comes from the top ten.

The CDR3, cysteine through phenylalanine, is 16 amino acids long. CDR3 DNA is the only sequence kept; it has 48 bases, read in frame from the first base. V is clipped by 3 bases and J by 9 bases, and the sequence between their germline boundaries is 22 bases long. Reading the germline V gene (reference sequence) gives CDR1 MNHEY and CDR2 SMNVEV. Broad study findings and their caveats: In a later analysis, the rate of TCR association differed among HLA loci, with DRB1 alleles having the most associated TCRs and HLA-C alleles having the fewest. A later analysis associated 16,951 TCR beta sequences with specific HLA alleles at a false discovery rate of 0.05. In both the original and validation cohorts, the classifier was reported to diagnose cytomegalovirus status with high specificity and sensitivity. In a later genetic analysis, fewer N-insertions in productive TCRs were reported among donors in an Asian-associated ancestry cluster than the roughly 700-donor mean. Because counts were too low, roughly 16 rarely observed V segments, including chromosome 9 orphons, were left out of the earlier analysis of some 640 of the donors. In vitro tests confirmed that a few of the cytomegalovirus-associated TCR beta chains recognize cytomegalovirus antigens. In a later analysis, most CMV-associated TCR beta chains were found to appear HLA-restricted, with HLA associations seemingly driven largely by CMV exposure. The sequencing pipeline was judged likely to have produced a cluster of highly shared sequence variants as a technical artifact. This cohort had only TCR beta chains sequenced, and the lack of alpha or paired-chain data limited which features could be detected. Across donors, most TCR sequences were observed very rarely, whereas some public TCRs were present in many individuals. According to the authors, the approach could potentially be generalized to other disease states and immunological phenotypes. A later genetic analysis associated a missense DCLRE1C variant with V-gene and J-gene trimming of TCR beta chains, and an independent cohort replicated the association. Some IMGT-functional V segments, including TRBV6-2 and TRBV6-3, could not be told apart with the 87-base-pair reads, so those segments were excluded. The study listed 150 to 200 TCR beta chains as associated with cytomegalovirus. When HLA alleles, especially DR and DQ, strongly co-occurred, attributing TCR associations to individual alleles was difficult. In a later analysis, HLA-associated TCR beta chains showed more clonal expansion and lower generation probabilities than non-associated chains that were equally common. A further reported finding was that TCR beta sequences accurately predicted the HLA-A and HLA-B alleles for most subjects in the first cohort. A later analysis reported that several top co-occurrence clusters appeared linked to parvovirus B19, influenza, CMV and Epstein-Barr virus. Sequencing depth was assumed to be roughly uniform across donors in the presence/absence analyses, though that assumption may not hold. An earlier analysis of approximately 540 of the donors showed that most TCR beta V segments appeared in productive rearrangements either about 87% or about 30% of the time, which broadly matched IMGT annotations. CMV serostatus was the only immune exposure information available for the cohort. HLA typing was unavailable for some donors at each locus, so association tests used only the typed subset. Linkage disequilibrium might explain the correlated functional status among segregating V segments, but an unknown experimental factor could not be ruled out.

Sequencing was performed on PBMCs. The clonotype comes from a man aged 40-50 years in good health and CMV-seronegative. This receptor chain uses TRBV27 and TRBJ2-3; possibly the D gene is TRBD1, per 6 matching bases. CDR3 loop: CASSLDRTVDTGTQYF. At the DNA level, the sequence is TGTGCCAGCAGTTTGGACAGAACAGTAGACACAGGGACGCAGTATTTT.